This T cell receptor (beta chain) originates from a study of blood T cell repertoires in COVID-19. The CDR3 spans 15 residues. Per the germline V gene, CDR1 is MNHEY and CDR2 is SMNVEV (reference sequence). Unmatched junction bases numbered 5, after V lost 6 bases and J lost 0 bases. Assay: immunoSEQ multiplex PCR; the TCRdb copy retains only in-frame clones and omits some. In the table there are approximately 240,000 clones, 83% of which are singletons. The TCR originated in a woman in her 30s with COVID-19, enrolled during active disease. Sequencing was carried out using peripheral blood. The chain has TRBV27 and TRBJ1-5; 7 nucleotides match TRBD1. CDR3 bases: TGTGCCAGCAGGTCGGGACAGTTTAGCAATCAGCCCCAGCATTTT. Translated, it gives CASRSGQFSNQPQHF.